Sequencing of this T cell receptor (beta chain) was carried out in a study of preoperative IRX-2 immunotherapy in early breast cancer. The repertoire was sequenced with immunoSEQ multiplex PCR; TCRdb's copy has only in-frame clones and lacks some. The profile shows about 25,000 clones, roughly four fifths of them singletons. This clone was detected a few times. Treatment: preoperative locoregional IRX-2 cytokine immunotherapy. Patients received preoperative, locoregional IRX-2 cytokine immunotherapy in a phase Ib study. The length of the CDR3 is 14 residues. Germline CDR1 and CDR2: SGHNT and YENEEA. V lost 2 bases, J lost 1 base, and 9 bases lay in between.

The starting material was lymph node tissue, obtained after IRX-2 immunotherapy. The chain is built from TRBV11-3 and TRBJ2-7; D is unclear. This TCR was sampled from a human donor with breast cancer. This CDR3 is CASSLSRTSYEQYF. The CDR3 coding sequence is TGTGCCAGCAGCTTATCCCGGACGTCCTACGAGCAGTACTTC.